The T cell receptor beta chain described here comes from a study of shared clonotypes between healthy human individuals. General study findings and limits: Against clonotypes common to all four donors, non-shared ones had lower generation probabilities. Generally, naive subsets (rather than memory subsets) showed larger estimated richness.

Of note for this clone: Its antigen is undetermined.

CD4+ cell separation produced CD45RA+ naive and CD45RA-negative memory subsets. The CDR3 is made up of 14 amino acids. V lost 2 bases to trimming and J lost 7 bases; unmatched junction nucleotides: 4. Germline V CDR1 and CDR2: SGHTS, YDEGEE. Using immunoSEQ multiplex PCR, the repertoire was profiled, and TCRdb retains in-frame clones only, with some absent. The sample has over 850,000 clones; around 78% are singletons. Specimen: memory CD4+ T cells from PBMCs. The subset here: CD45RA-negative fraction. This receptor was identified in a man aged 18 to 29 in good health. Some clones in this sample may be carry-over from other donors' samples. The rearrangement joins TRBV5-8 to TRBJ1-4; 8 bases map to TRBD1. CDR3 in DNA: TGTGCCAGCAGCTTCAGGGGGCTGGGTGAAAAACTGTTTTTT. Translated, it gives CASSFRGLGEKLFF.